This T cell receptor beta chain was profiled in a study of cytomegalovirus exposure and HLA in healthy donors. Study outcomes and limitations: Most of the TCR beta V segments (in an earlier analysis) were productive either about 87% or about 30% of the time. Reports state that TCR beta sequences accurately predicted most subjects' HLA-A and HLA-B alleles.

CDR1 and CDR2 (germline): SNHLY, FYNNEI. CDR3 length equals 16 residues. V gave up 3 bases and J gave up 6 bases, with 18 bases separating them. By frequency in the sample, this clone is large (0.1 to 1%). Antigen unknown. It was with 60 Vbeta and 13 Jbeta primers that the PCR ran. In the original analysis: Per a later analysis, the number of unique TCR beta chains was some 80 million, of which roughly 10 million were shared. TCRdb's copy holds only in-frame clones and misses some; the assay was immunoSEQ multiplex PCR. V, J and clone size were drawn from that table, and D and trimming were deduced from the DNA. The data show roughly 23,000 clones, with 60% to 80% seen just once and around 7.4% held by the top ten.

This receptor was identified in a man in his 60s in good health and CMV-seronegative. Sequencing was performed on PBMCs. J is TRBJ2-1 and V is TRBV2; tentative D call: TRBD2 (5 bases). The CDR3 loop is CASSEPRRRRVNEQFF. CDR3 DNA sequence: TGTGCCAGCAGTGAGCCCCGGAGGCGGCGGGTCAATGAGCAGTTCTTC.